This T cell receptor (beta chain) is from a study of cytomegalovirus exposure and HLA in healthy donors. Study-wide findings and caveats: Roughly uniform depth of sequencing across donors was assumed in presence/absence analyses. The study recorded 164 TCR beta chains that were cytomegalovirus-associated.

The V end lost 7 bases, the J end lost 4 bases, and 13 bases lay between the germline ends. The germline gives CDR1 LNHDA, CDR2 SQIVND (reference sequence). The CDR3 totals 13 residues. The PCR ran on 60 Vbeta and 13 Jbeta primers. The assay was immunoSEQ multiplex PCR, and TCRdb's table has in-frame clones only and misses some. The data contain around 80,000 clones, over 9.5% of them singletons. This clone was counted only a few times. What it binds is not known. The TCR was taken from a man between 60 and 70 years old in good health and CMV-seropositive. This sequence joins TRBV19 and TRBJ2-5; D is possibly TRBD1 (6 bases). Sequenced: PBMCs. CDR3 amino acids: CASTTLQGETQYF. CDR3 coding DNA: TGTGCCAGTACTACTCTACAGGGAGAGACCCAGTACTTC.